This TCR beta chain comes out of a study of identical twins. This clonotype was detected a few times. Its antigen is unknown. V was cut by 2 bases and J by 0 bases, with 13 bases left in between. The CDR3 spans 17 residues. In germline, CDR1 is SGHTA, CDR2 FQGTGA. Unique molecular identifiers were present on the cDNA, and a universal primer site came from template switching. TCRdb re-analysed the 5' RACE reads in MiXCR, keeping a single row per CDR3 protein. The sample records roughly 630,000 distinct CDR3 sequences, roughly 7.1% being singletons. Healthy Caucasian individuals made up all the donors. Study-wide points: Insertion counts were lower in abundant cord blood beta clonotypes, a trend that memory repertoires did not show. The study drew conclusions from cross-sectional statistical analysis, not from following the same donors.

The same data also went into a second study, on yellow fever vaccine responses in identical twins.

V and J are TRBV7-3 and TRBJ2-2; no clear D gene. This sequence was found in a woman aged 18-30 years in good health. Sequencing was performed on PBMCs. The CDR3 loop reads CASSLRSGIANTGELFF. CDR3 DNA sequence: TGTGCCAGCAGCTTACGTTCAGGAATCGCGAACACCGGGGAGCTGTTTTTT. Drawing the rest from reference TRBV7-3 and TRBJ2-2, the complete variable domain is GAGVSQTPSNKVTEKGKYVELRCDPISGHTALYWYRQSLGQGPEFLIYFQGTGAADDSGLPNDRFFAVRPEGSVSTLKIQRTERGDSAVYLCASSLRSGIANTGELFFGEGSRLTVL.